This T cell receptor (beta chain) was recorded in a study of PD-1 blockade in classical Hodgkin lymphoma. Only a few counts were recorded for this clone. Antigen specificity is unknown. Study-wide findings and caveats: In newly diagnosed patients, baseline TCR diversity was reportedly below that of healthy donors.

TCRdb's copy holds only in-frame clones and misses some; the assay was immunoSEQ multiplex PCR. In the table there are 35,000 to 55,000 clones, approximately 70% of which are singletons. Brentuximab vedotin exposure varied among the patients, all of whom had relapsed after autologous stem cell transplantation. The source was peripheral blood mononuclear cells (PBMCs), collected before the second cycle of nivolumab. The sequence derives from a human donor with classical Hodgkin lymphoma.

CDR3 in DNA: TGTGCCAGCAGCTCATCACAAATCTCCTACGAGCAGTACTTC. Translated: CASSSSQISYEQYF. V gene TRBV11-2 combines with J gene TRBJ2-7, with D unresolved. V shed 4 bases and J shed 0 bases, with 10 bases lying between them. Germline V gene sequence: CDR1 SGHAT, CDR2 FQNNGV. This CDR3 comprises 14 residues.